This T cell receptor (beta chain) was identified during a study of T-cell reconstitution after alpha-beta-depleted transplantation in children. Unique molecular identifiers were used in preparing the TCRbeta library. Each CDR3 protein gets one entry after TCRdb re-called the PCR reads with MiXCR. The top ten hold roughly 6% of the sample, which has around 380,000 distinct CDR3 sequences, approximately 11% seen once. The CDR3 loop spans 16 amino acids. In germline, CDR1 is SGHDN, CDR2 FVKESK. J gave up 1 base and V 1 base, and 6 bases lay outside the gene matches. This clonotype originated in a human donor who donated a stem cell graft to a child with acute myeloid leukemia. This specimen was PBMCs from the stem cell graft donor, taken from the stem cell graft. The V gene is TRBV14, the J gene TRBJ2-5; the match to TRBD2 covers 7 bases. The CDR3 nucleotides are TGTGCCAGCAGCCAAGTTGCGAGCGGGACCCAAGAGACCCAGTACTTC. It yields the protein CASSQVASGTQETQYF.